This T cell receptor (beta chain) comes out of a study of T cell repertoires in cytomegalovirus infection. CDR3 length equals 15 residues. Germline assignment: CDR1 ENHRY and CDR2 SYGVKD. V dropped 8 bases and J dropped 1; count of bases not matched to a gene: 2. From the reads, TCRdb called clonotypes with MiXCR, one entry per CDR3 protein. This table has about 300,000 distinct CDR3 sequences, about 9.2% appearing once. The chain has TRBV10-3 and TRBJ2-5, with TRBD2 matching over 15 bases. Sequencing used PBMCs. This receptor was obtained from a human donor in good health (CMV status not recorded). Some clones in this sample may be carry-over from other donors' samples. CDR3 residues: CAIGTSGGLQETQYF. CDR3 sequence (DNA): TGTGCCATCGGGACTAGCGGGGGGCTCCAAGAGACCCAGTACTTC.